These 18 T cell receptor beta chains were all obtained from the same sample, sequenced in a study of blood T cell repertoires in COVID-19 (dated by TCRdb to about 2020). The receptor library was made with the immunoSEQ multiplex PCR assay. TCRdb mirrors the immuneACCESS table, restricted to in-frame sequences. Some clones are absent from its copies; in checked studies, under half trace to an unresolved V gene, and the reason for the others is unknown. This sample gives just under 55,000 clones in total; over 90% of them show up just once. The ten largest clones represent almost 4% of the sample. The sample consisted of peripheral blood. The receptors shown here come from a man aged 45-60 years with acute or convalescent COVID-19.

This chain connects TRBV27 to TRBJ2-7; weak D call: TRBD1 (6 bases). Per germline, CDR1 MNHEY and CDR2 SMNVEV (reference sequence). The germline V and J ends were trimmed by 3 bases and 3 bases, with 9 bases remaining between them. CDR3 length equals 13 residues. The DNA of the CDR3 is TGTGCCAGCAGTTTCGGACAGCACTACGAGCAGTACTTC. Translated: CASSFGQHYEQYF.

This clone has a handful of counts. The chain links TRBV3-1 (or the pseudogene TRBV3-2) to TRBJ1-2; D unresolved. Germline V gene sequence: CDR1 LGHDT, CDR2 YNNKEL (reference sequence). V was cut by 0 bases and J by 8 bases, with 13 bases left in between. The CDR3 has 14 residues. The CDR3 region is CASSQDPGLGGYTF. The CDR3 DNA reads TGTGCCAGCAGCCAAGACCCAGGACTGGGGGGCTACACCTTC.

The V call is TRBV12-3 or TRBV12-4, the J call TRBJ1-2; D not certain. The CDR3 has 13 amino acids. V lost 0 bases and J lost 2, with 4 bases in between. This CDR3 reads CASSLARNYGYTF. The CDR3 DNA reads TGTGCCAGCAGTTTAGCGAGGAACTATGGCTACACCTTC.

The genes are TRBV6-1 and TRBJ2-3, with TRBD2 matching 13 bases. The germline gives CDR1 MNHNS, CDR2 SASEGT. The ends lost 1 base at V and 6 bases at J; junction bases unmatched: 1. The CDR3 length is 15 residues. CDR3 amino acids: CASSEVGLAGDTQYF. In DNA, the CDR3 is TGTGCCAGCAGTGAAGTGGGACTAGCGGGGGATACGCAGTATTTT.

The chain recombines TRBV5-1 with TRBJ2-7, with 8 bases aligning to TRBD2. Germline CDR1 SGHRS, CDR2 YFSETQ. This CDR3 region has 15 residues. V dropped 2 bases and J dropped 5; count of bases not matched to a gene: 9. The CDR3: CASSLTSGPLNEQYF. In nucleotides, the CDR3 is TGCGCCAGCAGCTTAACTAGCGGACCTCTGAACGAGCAGTACTTC.

The chain carries TRBV9 and TRBJ2-3, with 7 bases aligning to TRBD2. J lost 1 base, V lost 4 bases, and 15 bases had no gene match. Germline CDR1 and CDR2: SGDLS and YYNGEE. The CDR3 contains 18 residues. The DNA of the CDR3 is TGTGCCAGCAGCCCGCGGGGCGGGGAGGGAGGACGCACAGATACGCAGTATTTT. Translation: CASSPRGGEGGRTDTQYF.

This clone appeared once. The chain joins TRBV14 to TRBJ2-3; TRBD2 might be the D (6 bases). Germline V gene lookup returns CDR1 SGHDN and CDR2 FVKESK. V shed 0 bases and J shed 7 bases, with 20 bases lying between them. This CDR3 is 17 amino acids long. The CDR3 sequence: CASSQDRERALPHTQYF. In nucleotides, the CDR3 is TGTGCCAGCAGCCAAGATAGAGAGCGGGCCCTTCCTCATACGCAGTATTTT.

The V call is TRBV27, the J call TRBJ1-1, with unresolved D. The CDR3 runs to 15 residues. V shed 8 bases and J shed 10 bases, with 26 bases lying between them. From germline, CDR1 is MNHEY and CDR2 SMNVEV (reference sequence). In nucleotides, the CDR3 is TGTGCCAGCCCACAATTCTACACGAGAGACTCTGGAGCTTTCTTT. It translates to CASPQFYTRDSGAFF.

This clone is medium-sized in the sample. The rearrangement joins TRBV7-8 to TRBJ1-3; 9 bases are shared with TRBD1. Looked up from germline, CDR1 is SGHVS and CDR2 is FQNEAQ. The CDR3 consists of 15 residues. Trimming at V came to 5 bases and at J to 5 bases, leaving 7 bases not matched to a gene. For the CDR3, the DNA is TGTGCCAGCAGCCCTACCGGGACAGGGAGAAACACCATATATTTT. Encoded protein: CASSPTGTGRNTIYF.

The V gene is TRBV6-1, the J gene TRBJ2-2; maybe TRBD2 (6 bases). Per the germline V gene, CDR1 is MNHNS and CDR2 is SASEGT. Deletions cut 1 base from V and 4 bases from J, with 13 bases between. The CDR3 extends over 16 amino acids. CDR3 residues: CASSEVTGVTTGELFF. The DNA for the CDR3 is TGTGCCAGCAGTGAAGTGACGGGAGTCACCACCGGGGAGCTGTTTTTT.

This CDR3 is CASGLGDTSFSNVLTF. The DNA for the CDR3 is TGTGCTAGTGGTTTGGGAGACACCTCCTTTTCCAACGTCCTGACTTTC. The V gene is TRBV12-5, the J gene TRBJ2-6; no clear D. The CDR3 runs to 16 residues. Germline V gene lookup returns CDR1 LGHNT and CDR2 FRNRAP. The V end was cut by 1 base, the J end by 8 bases, with 15 bases between. The entire variable domain, with the rest obtained from reference TRBV12-5 and TRBJ2-6, is as follows: DARVTQTPRHKVTEMGQEVTMRCQPILGHNTVFWYRQTMMQGLELLAYFRNRAPLDDSGMPKDRFSAEMPDATLATLKIQPSEPRDSAVYFCASGLGDTSFSNVLTFGAGSRLTVL.

This chain joins TRBV5-6 and TRBJ2-1; possibly TRBD1 for D (6 bases). The V end lost 4 bases, the J end lost 1 base, and 9 bases lay between the germline ends. The CDR3 sequence is 14 residues long. Germline-derived CDR1 and CDR2 are SGHDT and YYEEEE. Here the CDR3 reads CASSLQGSYNEQFF. Here the CDR3 DNA reads TGTGCCAGCAGCCTACAGGGTTCCTACAATGAGCAGTTCTTC.

The genes are TRBV6-5 and TRBJ1-1, with 8 bases that match TRBD1. The V and J ends lost 6 bases and 1 base, in that order; junction bases with no gene match: 4. Per germline, CDR1 MNHEY and CDR2 SVGAGI. This CDR3 region has 14 residues. The CDR3: CASRDRGANTEAFF. For the CDR3, the DNA is TGTGCCAGCAGAGACAGGGGAGCGAACACTGAAGCTTTCTTT.

The chain uses TRBV25-1 and TRBJ2-1; 9 bases map to TRBD2. Losses at the gene ends were 7 bases for V and 3 bases for J; bases not matched to a gene: 7. The CDR3 consists of 15 residues. Germline CDR1 is MGHDK and CDR2 is SYGVNS. The DNA for the CDR3 is TGTGCCAGCACCTATAGCGGGAGTTACTACAATGAGCAGTTCTTC. It encodes CASTYSGSYYNEQFF.

The chain has TRBV5-1 and TRBJ2-7; 7 positions match TRBD1. CDR1 and CDR2 from the germline V gene are SGHRS and YFSETQ. The CDR3 runs to 15 residues. J lost 7 bases, V lost 7 bases, and 17 bases had no gene match. The CDR3 is CASSWVDRAVGEQYF. Here the CDR3 DNA reads TGCGCCAGCTCTTGGGTCGACAGGGCCGTTGGGGAGCAGTACTTC.

The chain recombines TRBV7-9 with TRBJ2-2; the match to TRBD2 covers 7 bases. Germline V gives CDR1 SEHNR, CDR2 FQNEAQ (reference sequence). V shed 6 bases and J 5 bases; nucleotides not matched to a gene: 12. The CDR3 has 16 residues. CDR3 sequence: CASRPPGLSKTGELFF. For the CDR3, the DNA is TGTGCCAGCAGACCTCCGGGACTATCAAAGACCGGGGAGCTGTTTTTT.

In its sample, this clone was seen once. The chain uses TRBV19 and TRBJ1-1; D unresolved. CDR3 length: 13 amino acids. Germline assignment: CDR1 LNHDA and CDR2 SQIVND (reference sequence). Between the trimmed V and J ends, which lost 7 bases and 0 bases, there was a span of 9 bases. CDR3 amino acids: CASNEGLNTEAFF. DNA for the CDR3: TGTGCCAGTAACGAGGGCCTGAACACTGAAGCTTTCTTT.

The rearrangement joins TRBV18 to TRBJ1-1, with a weak D call TRBD1 (6 bases). Germline CDR1 KGHSH, CDR2 LQKENI. This CDR3 comprises 13 residues. V shed 5 bases and J shed 5 bases, with 12 bases lying between them. CDR3 coding DNA: TGTGCCAGCTCAATTCAGGGGTATACTGAAGCTTTCTTT. This encodes CASSIQGYTEAFF.